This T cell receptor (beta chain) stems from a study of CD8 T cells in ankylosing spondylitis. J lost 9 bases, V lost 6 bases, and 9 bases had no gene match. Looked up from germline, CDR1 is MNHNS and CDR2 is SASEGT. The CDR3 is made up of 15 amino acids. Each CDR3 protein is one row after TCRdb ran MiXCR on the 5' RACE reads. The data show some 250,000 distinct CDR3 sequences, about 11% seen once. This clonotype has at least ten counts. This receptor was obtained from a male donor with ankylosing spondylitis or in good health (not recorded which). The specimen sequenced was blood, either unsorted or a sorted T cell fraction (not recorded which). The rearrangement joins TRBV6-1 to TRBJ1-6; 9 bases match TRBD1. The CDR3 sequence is CASRATGTGSSPLHF. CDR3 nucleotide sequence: TGTGCCAGCAGAGCCACCGGGACAGGGTCTTCACCCCTCCACTTT.